The clone carrying this TCR beta chain was seen only once. The CDR3 has 14 residues. The germline gives CDR1 LNHNV, CDR2 YYDKDF (reference sequence). V was cut by 0 bases and J by 1 base, with 6 bases left in between. This sample is drawn from a study of blood T cell repertoires in COVID-19. Study overall: Researchers got acute and convalescent COVID-19 samples from the United States, Italy and Spain. In each case, the material was cDNA or gDNA derived from T cells, B-cell-depleted T cells, or PBMCs.

Original processing methods: For nucleated cells, counts were estimated from reference gene primer amplification. The protocol was immunoSEQ multiplex PCR, while the TCRdb copy is restricted to in-frame clones and leaves out a portion. From that table come the V and J calls and clone size; the DNA was used to work out D and trimming. The repertoire holds approximately 320,000 clones, with 75% to 85% as singletons. The J gene is TRBJ1-1, the V gene TRBV15; no clear D gene. This TCR was recovered from a human donor in a cohort sampled during active COVID-19. Sequencing was performed on peripheral blood. In DNA form, the CDR3 reads TGTGCCACCAGCAGAGATGTCGGGAACACTGAAGCTTTCTTT. This translates into CATSRDVGNTEAFF.